These 12 T cell receptor beta chains were all obtained from the same sample, sequenced in a study of T-cell reconstitution after alpha-beta-depleted transplantation in children. This sample's TCRbeta library carried unique molecular identifier barcodes. MiXCR, run by TCRdb on the PCR reads, gives a single entry per CDR3 protein. The repertoire holds more than 40,000 distinct CDR3 sequences, with around 8.8% as singletons. Sample: PBMCs, mostly from graft donor cells, taken 60 days after TCRalphabeta/CD19-depleted stem cell transplant. The receptor source for this set is a male patient between 2 and 10 years old who had a stem cell transplant for chronic granulomatous disease, so the T cells may come from the graft donor.

This clonotype has just a few counts. The rearrangement joins TRBV27 to TRBJ2-4, with TRBD2 as a possible D gene (5 bases). The CDR3 contains 14 residues. Trimming stripped 3 bases from V and 7 bases from J, with 13 bases between. Germline V gene sequence: CDR1 MNHEY, CDR2 SMNVEV (reference sequence). The CDR3 DNA is TGTGCCAGCAGTTTTCGGGGAAACGGGAACATTCAGTACTTC. Amino acids: CASSFRGNGNIQYF.

The chain has TRBV23-1 and TRBJ2-1; D is unclear. TRBV23-1 is flagged as an ORF with uncertain function. The CDR3 covers 9 residues. V dropped 9 bases and J dropped 7 bases, with 4 bases sitting between them. The CDR3 here is CASWNEQFF. The CDR3 DNA sequence: TGCGCCAGTTGGAATGAGCAGTTCTTC.

In its sample, this clonotype was seen a few times. The chain recombines TRBV5-1 with TRBJ1-6; 10 bases are a match to TRBD1. The ends lost 3 bases at V and 10 bases at J; junction bases unmatched: 7. CDR1 and CDR2 (germline): SGHRS, YFSETQ. This CDR3 is built from 15 residues. DNA for the CDR3: TGCGCCAGCAGCTGGGGGGACAGGGGAATCTCACCCCTCCACTTT. The encoded protein is CASSWGDRGISPLHF.

To note about this clonotype: A much larger clone lies one base from this, so it may be a read error. The rearrangement uses TRBV12-3 or TRBV12-4 and TRBJ2-3; unclear D gene. There are 15 residues in the CDR3. This CDR3 reads CACSLYSSSTDTQYF. In DNA form, the CDR3 reads TGTGCCTGCAGTTTATACTCCTCTAGCACAGATACGCAGTATTTT.

This clonotype was seen many times. V gene TRBV20-1 combines with J gene TRBJ2-5; possible D gene TRBD2, 5 bases. V lost 3 bases, J lost 2 bases, and 10 bases lay in between. Germline V gives CDR1 DFQATT, CDR2 SNEGSKA (reference sequence). The CDR3 covers 13 residues. In DNA, the CDR3 is TGCAGTGCTAGTCAGGACTTTCAAGAGACCCAGTACTTC. Residues: CSASQDFQETQYF.

This clonotype occurred many times. The V call is TRBV20-1, the J call TRBJ2-3; TRBD2 agrees at 7 bases. CDR3 length: 17 residues. Per germline, CDR1 DFQATT and CDR2 SNEGSKA (reference sequence). With V trimmed by 5 bases and J by 3 bases, 17 bases remained unmatched. This CDR3 is CSALRLAGLSRTDTQYF. CDR3 nucleotide sequence: TGCAGTGCTCTTAGACTAGCAGGGTTATCACGAACAGATACGCAGTATTTT.

This clonotype was seen only a few times. J is TRBJ2-2 and V is TRBV11-2; 13 bases match TRBD2. Germline-derived CDR1 and CDR2 are SGHAT and FQNNGV. After removal of 4 bases from V and 6 bases from J, the junction contained 14 bases not matched to a gene. The CDR3 has 19 amino acids. The CDR3: CASSSWGQRTSGRSGELFF. The CDR3 DNA sequence: TGTGCCAGCAGCTCATGGGGGCAGCGGACTAGCGGGAGATCCGGGGAGCTGTTTTTT.

The V and J genes are TRBV5-6 and TRBJ2-5; either TRBD1 or TRBD2 may fit D (5 bases each). Trimming removed 9 bases from V and 2 bases from J, with 14 bases in between. CDR3 length: 13 residues. From germline, CDR1 is SGHDT and CDR2 YYEEEE. The CDR3 here is CAIGPGLQETQYF. CDR3 bases: TGTGCCATCGGCCCGGGGCTTCAAGAGACCCAGTACTTC. Full variable domain (rest looked up from reference TRBV5-6 and TRBJ2-5): DAGVTQSPTHLIKTRGQQVTLRCSPKSGHDTVSWYQQALGQGPQFIFQYYEEEERQRGNFPDRFSGHQFPNYSSELNVNALLLGDSALYLCAIGPGLQETQYFGPGTRLLVL.

This clonotype appeared many times. This chain joins TRBV4-3 and TRBJ2-1; a weak D match, TRBD2 (6 bases). CDR1 and CDR2 (germline): LGHNA, YSLEER. The CDR3 spans 17 residues. The V end was cut by 1 base, the J end by 3 bases, with 16 bases between. In DNA form, the CDR3 reads TGCGCCAGCAGCCAAGTGACGGACCCGCGGGGCTACAATGAGCAGTTCTTC. Translating it yields CASSQVTDPRGYNEQFF.

This clonotype was detected many times. The genes are TRBV19 and TRBJ1-1; the match to TRBD1 covers 9 bases. The CDR3 consists of 16 residues. CDR1 is LNHDA, CDR2 SQIVND, per germline (reference sequence). V dropped 7 bases and J dropped 4; count of bases not matched to a gene: 13. The CDR3 sequence is CASILGTGIEGTEAFF. CDR3 DNA: TGTGCCAGTATCCTGGGGACAGGGATTGAGGGCACTGAAGCTTTCTTT. Using reference TRBV19 and TRBJ1-1 for the parts outside the CDR3, the full variable domain is DGGITQSPKYLFRKEGQNVTLSCEQNLNHDAMYWYRQDPGQGLRLIYYSQIVNDFQKGDIAEGYSVSREKKESFPLTVTSAQKNPTAFYLCASILGTGIEGTEAFFGQGTRLTVV.

J is TRBJ1-3 and V is TRBV18, with TRBD1 as a possible D gene (5 bases). The V end lost 3 bases, the J end lost 0 bases, and 12 bases lay between the germline ends. Germline assignment: CDR1 KGHSH and CDR2 LQKENI. This CDR3 region has 16 residues. The CDR3 sequence is CASSPRTQSSGNTIYF. CDR3 DNA sequence: TGTGCCAGCTCACCGCGGACACAGAGCTCTGGAAACACCATATATTTT. Full variable domain (remainder filled in from reference TRBV18 and TRBJ1-3): NAGVMQNPRHLVRRRGQEARLRCSPMKGHSHVYWYRQLPEEGLKFMVYLQKENIIDESGMPKERFSAEFPKEGPSILRIQQVVRGDSAAYFCASSPRTQSSGNTIYFGEGSWLTVV.

This clonotype was detected a few times. The chain employs TRBV30 and TRBJ2-2, with 13 bases fitting TRBD2. V lost 0 bases to trimming and J lost 3 bases; unmatched junction nucleotides: 10. CDR1 is GTSNPN, CDR2 SVGIG, per germline (reference sequence). The CDR3 extends over 19 amino acids. The CDR3: CAWSVSRTSGRAHTGELFF. CDR3 DNA sequence: TGTGCCTGGAGTGTATCCCGGACTAGCGGGAGAGCGCACACCGGGGAGCTGTTTTTT. Full variable domain (remainder filled in from reference TRBV30 and TRBJ2-2): SQTIHQWPATLVQPVGSPLSLECTVEGTSNPNLYWYRQAAGRGLQLLFYSVGIGQISSEVPQNLSASRPQDRQFILSSKKLLLSDSGFYLCAWSVSRTSGRAHTGELFFGEGSRLTVL.